The 15 T cell receptor beta chains listed next were all sequenced from one sample in a study of blood T cell repertoires in COVID-19. Assay used: immunoSEQ multiplex PCR; TCRdb lists only in-frame clones, some missing. This sample carries approximately 130,000 clones, approximately 87% of them seen once, and the ten largest clones take roughly 2.2%. Sequencing was done on a sample of peripheral blood. These receptors came from a woman between 50 and 59 years old with acute or convalescent COVID-19.

This chain uses TRBV19 with TRBJ2-7; possibly TRBD1 for D (6 bases). V was pared by 3 bases and J by 1 base, with 10 bases between. Germline-derived CDR1 and CDR2 are LNHDA and SQIVND (reference sequence). The CDR3 sequence is 14 residues long. Written as DNA, the CDR3 is TGTGCCAGTAGTATTACCAGGGGTTCCTACGAGCAGTACTTC. It translates to CASSITRGSYEQYF.

The CDR3 is CASSPGLAGAAEQFF. The DNA of the CDR3 is TGTGCCAGCAGCCCAGGACTAGCGGGAGCGGCTGAGCAGTTCTTC. The chain links TRBV6-2 or TRBV6-3 to TRBJ2-1, with 13 bases aligning to TRBD2. Germline values: CDR1 MNHEY, CDR2 SVGEGT. This CDR3 spans 15 amino acids. V lost 6 bases to trimming and J lost 9 bases; unmatched junction nucleotides: 8.

V and J are TRBV19 and TRBJ1-1, with TRBD1 identical over 7 bases. Trimming cost V 8 bases and J 5 bases; bases outside gene matches: 14. The CDR3 sequence is 15 residues long. The germline V gene has CDR1 LNHDA and CDR2 SQIVND (reference sequence). The CDR3 protein is CASHLGAGGFTEAFF. CDR3 sequence (DNA): TGTGCCAGTCACCTCGGGGCAGGGGGTTTTACTGAAGCTTTCTTT.

This rearrangement joins TRBV5-4 to TRBJ1-2, with D perhaps TRBD1 (5 bases). The V end lost 1 base, the J end lost 4 bases, and 8 bases lay between the germline ends. Germline V CDR1 and CDR2: SGHNT, YYREEE (reference sequence). The CDR3 sequence is 13 residues long. CDR3 bases: TGTGCCAGCAGCTTGCAGGGAGGCTATGGCTACACCTTC. This gives the protein CASSLQGGYGYTF.

This clone was found a few times. The rearrangement links TRBV6-5 to TRBJ2-7; D might be TRBD2 (5 bases). CDR1 and CDR2 from the germline V gene are MNHEY and SVGAGI. The CDR3 runs to 13 residues. Between the trimmed V and J ends, which lost 9 bases and 0 bases, there was a span of 12 bases. The CDR3 region has the DNA TGTGCCAGTACTACCGGACTCTCCTACGAGCAGTACTTC. Translating it yields CASTTGLSYEQYF.

The genes are TRBV5-1 and TRBJ1-2, with 11 positions matching TRBD1. The germline CDR1 and CDR2 sequences are SGHRS and YFSETQ. CDR3 size: 16 residues. The junction had 9 bases not matched to a gene; V was cut back by 0 bases and J by 8 bases. CDR3: CASSLDPDRGRGGYTF. The CDR3 DNA sequence: TGCGCCAGCAGCTTGGACCCGGACAGGGGGCGTGGAGGCTACACCTTC.

CDR3: CASSQVGGDTQYF. DNA of the CDR3: TGCGCCAGCAGCCAAGTAGGAGGAGATACGCAGTATTTT. The rearrangement links TRBV4-1 to TRBJ2-3; D may be TRBD2 (5 bases). With 1 base removed from V and 5 bases from J, the gap between germline ends came to 7 bases. Germline CDR1 is MGHRA and CDR2 is YSYEKL. The CDR3 loop spans 13 amino acids.

The chain combines TRBV18 with TRBJ1-4; D is perhaps TRBD1 (5 bases). From germline, CDR1 is KGHSH and CDR2 LQKENI. The V and J ends lost 0 bases and 6 bases respectively, with 26 bases between them. The CDR3 length is 20 residues. CDR3 amino acids: CASSPPKDGYFGAVDEKLFF. CDR3 DNA: TGTGCCAGCTCACCACCGAAGGACGGGTACTTTGGGGCGGTGGATGAAAAACTGTTTTTT.

Comment on this clone: One end of the junction does not line up with germline, which may come from a read error. This rearrangement joins TRBV11-2 to TRBJ2-7; weak D call: TRBD1 (6 bases). This CDR3 spans 11 amino acids. Germline lookup yields CDR1 SGHAT and CDR2 FQNNGV. CDR3 DNA sequence: TGTGCCAGCAGCTTAACAGGACAGTTGAACTTC. It encodes CASSLTGQLNF.

CDR3 in amino acids: CASSFSGSYEQFF. DNA of the CDR3: TGTGCCAGCAGCTTCAGCGGGAGCTATGAGCAGTTCTTC. This chain joins TRBV2 and TRBJ2-1; 8 bases align to TRBD2. This CDR3 has 13 residues. V lost 6 bases to trimming and J lost 8 bases; unmatched junction nucleotides: 6. Germline V CDR1 and CDR2: SNHLY, FYNNEI.

CDR3 amino acids: CASTIGGVTATEAFF. The CDR3, as DNA: TGTGCCAGCACCATCGGGGGGGTCACCGCGACTGAAGCTTTCTTT. The V gene is TRBV5-4, the J gene TRBJ1-1, with a tentative D call TRBD1 (5 bases). Germline CDR1 reads SGHNT; CDR2 reads YYREEE (reference sequence). The V end lost 6 bases, the J end lost 5 bases, and 20 bases lay between the germline ends. The CDR3 runs 15 residues. The entire variable domain, with the rest obtained from reference TRBV5-4 and TRBJ1-1, is as follows: ETGVTQSPTHLIKTRGQQVTLRCSSQSGHNTVSWYQQALGQGPQFIFQYYREEENGRGNFPPRFSGLQFPNYSSELNVNALELDDSALYLCASTIGGVTATEAFFGQGTRLTVV.

The chain employs TRBV5-1 and TRBJ2-7, with D possibly being TRBD2 (5 bases). Germline assignment: CDR1 SGHRS and CDR2 YFSETQ. The length of the CDR3 is 16 residues. V lost 0 bases to trimming and J lost 7 bases, with 20 bases between them. In DNA, the CDR3 is TGCGCCAGCAGCTTGGTCGAAAGTCGTGTAGGGAGTGAGCAGTACTTC. This codes for CASSLVESRVGSEQYF.

The rearrangement uses TRBV30 and TRBJ1-3; D is unresolved. V was cut by 2 bases and J by 3 bases, with 14 bases left in between. Germline V CDR1 and CDR2: GTSNPN, SVGIG (reference sequence). There are 15 residues in the CDR3. The CDR3 sequence is CAWSTFRFGGNTIYF. In DNA, the CDR3 is TGTGCCTGGAGTACCTTCCGTTTCGGTGGAAACACCATATATTTT. Full variable domain (outside the CDR3, taken from reference TRBV30 and TRBJ1-3): SQTIHQWPATLVQPVGSPLSLECTVEGTSNPNLYWYRQAAGRGLQLLFYSVGIGQISSEVPQNLSASRPQDRQFILSSKKLLLSDSGFYLCAWSTFRFGGNTIYFGEGSWLTVV.

This clone occurred a few times. This chain links TRBV11-3 with TRBJ2-5, with 11 bases lining up with TRBD2. The CDR3 totals 16 residues. Trimming at V came to 3 bases and at J to 2 bases, leaving 5 bases not matched to a gene. Germline CDR1 is SGHNT and CDR2 is YENEEA. The CDR3, as DNA: TGTGCCAGCAGCTTTAGCGGGGGGGCCGTTCAAGAGACCCAGTACTTC. Translated, it gives CASSFSGGAVQETQYF. The whole variable domain, filled in from reference TRBV11-3 and TRBJ2-5, reads EAGVVQSPRYKIIEKKQPVAFWCNPISGHNTLYWYLQNLGQGPELLIRYENEEAVDDSQLPKDRFSAERLKGVDSTLKIQPAELGDSAVYLCASSFSGGAVQETQYFGPGTRLLVL.

V and J are TRBV7-2 and TRBJ2-1; 14 nucleotides agree with TRBD2. Trimming at V came to 4 bases and at J to 4 bases, leaving 6 bases not matched to a gene. The CDR3 length is 17 residues. Germline V gene lookup returns CDR1 SGHTA and CDR2 FQGNSA. CDR3 region: CASSSGLAGEDYNEQFF. The CDR3 region has the DNA TGTGCCAGCAGCTCGGGACTAGCGGGAGAGGATTACAATGAGCAGTTCTTC.